The T cell receptor beta chain under discussion was sequenced for a study of blood T cell repertoires in COVID-19. In the study overall: The samples span acute and convalescent COVID-19 from the United States, Italy and Spain. PBMCs, B-cell-depleted T cells, or T cells were the source of the cDNA or gDNA that made up the material.

Sequenced by immunoSEQ multiplex PCR; TCRdb stores in-frame clones only, minus some. The sample yields hundreds of thousands of clones, about 90% seen once. V lost 1 base and J lost 3; bases outside the gene matches: 5. The CDR3 length is 15 residues. From germline, CDR1 is LNHDA and CDR2 SQIVND (reference sequence). Enrolled through a virtual design, the participants were between 18 and 89 years of age and came from 24 US areas. This TCR was sampled from a woman in her 50s in a cohort exposed to, infected with or recovered from COVID-19 (not recorded which). The sample consisted of PBMCs or T cells enriched from blood (not recorded which). The rearrangement joins TRBV19 to TRBJ2-7, with 8 bases fitting TRBD2. The CDR3 nucleotides read TGTGCCAGTAGTATAGGACTAGCGATCCGCTACGAGCAGTACTTC. Translating gives CASSIGLAIRYEQYF.